One sample yielded the 21 T cell receptor beta chains listed below, sequenced in a study of human T cells and chemical hapten exposure. One entry per CDR3 protein results from TCRdb running MiXCR on the RACE reads. The table records 110,000 or so distinct CDR3 sequences, approximately 8.8% of them present only once. Time point described: patch test 2, 6 weeks after DPC sensitization. Treatment specified: therapeutic diphenylcyclopropenone sensitization with weekly scalp DPC. Specimen: whole blood, collected in connection with sensitization to the hapten diphenylcyclopropenone (DPC). These receptors were collected from a woman between 40 and 55 years old with alopecia areata. Some clones in this sample may be carry-over from other donors' samples.

The sample holds many counts of this clonotype. The V and J genes are TRBV12-3 or TRBV12-4 and TRBJ1-1, with 10 positions matching TRBD1. Trimming cost V 5 bases and J 7 bases; bases outside gene matches: 7. CDR3 size: 14 residues. The CDR3 spells CASSIRGQGREAFF. The DNA for the CDR3 is TGTGCCAGCAGTATCAGGGGACAGGGGCGTGAAGCTTTCTTT.

The CDR3 DNA reads as TGTGCCAGCAGTGAAGCGAGTCAGAGCAATCAGCCCCAGCATTTT. Translation: CASSEASQSNQPQHF. V gene TRBV2 combines with J gene TRBJ1-5; no clear D. Germline V gene sequence: CDR1 SNHLY, CDR2 FYNNEI. This CDR3 contains 15 residues. The germline V and J ends were trimmed by 0 bases and 1 base, with 7 bases remaining between them.

The V call is TRBV20-1, the J call TRBJ2-3; TRBD2 matches 8 bases. Trimming at V came to 6 bases and at J to 1 base, leaving 9 bases not matched to a gene. Germline V gene lookup returns CDR1 DFQATT and CDR2 SNEGSKA (reference sequence). The CDR3 has 15 amino acids. CDR3 in amino acids: CSATRGGSRTDTQYF. The CDR3 DNA reads TGCAGTGCCACCCGGGGGGGTAGTCGCACAGATACGCAGTATTTT.

In this sample, this clonotype turned up a few times. J is TRBJ2-3 and V is TRBV4-3; no clear D. The CDR3 is 13 residues long. V was trimmed by 4 bases and J by 4 bases, leaving 9 bases between them. The germline CDR1 and CDR2 sequences are LGHNA and YSLEER. The CDR3 spells CASSPTQPDTQYF. The CDR3, as DNA: TGCGCCAGCAGCCCGACCCAGCCAGATACGCAGTATTTT.

The chain recombines TRBV7-9 with TRBJ2-2; D is perhaps TRBD1 (5 bases). This CDR3 contains 14 residues. Trimming removed 6 bases at V and 6 bases at J, with 14 bases between. Germline values: CDR1 SEHNR, CDR2 FQNEAQ (reference sequence). The DNA for the CDR3 is TGTGCCAGCAGGCAAACAGGTGGTGCCGGGGAGCTGTTTTTT. Amino acid sequence: CASRQTGGAGELFF.

This clonotype has only a few counts. The chain employs TRBV24-1 and TRBJ2-3, with 7 nucleotides matching TRBD1. V lost 3 bases, J lost 4 bases, and 12 bases stayed unmatched. Germline assignment: CDR1 KGHDR and CDR2 SFDVKD. The CDR3 is 17 amino acids. This CDR3 reads CATSDRRQGSRPDTQYF. In nucleotides, the CDR3 is TGTGCCACCAGTGATCGGAGACAGGGATCAAGACCAGATACGCAGTATTTT.

At least ten counts were recorded for this clonotype. The chain links TRBV6-6 to TRBJ1-1; 7 positions agree with TRBD1. This CDR3 is built from 12 residues. V lost 6 bases and J lost 9; bases outside the gene matches: 7. Germline assignment: CDR1 MNHNY and CDR2 SVGAGI (reference sequence). CDR3: CASSTDRRQAFF. In DNA, the CDR3 is TGTGCCAGCAGCACGGACAGGAGACAAGCTTTCTTT.

Many counts were recorded for this clonotype. The J gene is TRBJ2-5, the V gene TRBV27; 13 bases line up with TRBD2. Looked up from germline, CDR1 is MNHEY and CDR2 is SMNVEV (reference sequence). The CDR3 extends over 17 amino acids. J gave up 4 bases and V 8 bases, and 13 bases lay outside the gene matches. CDR3: CASARPPGLAGRETQYF. The CDR3 DNA is TGTGCCAGCGCCCGGCCTCCGGGACTAGCGGGGCGAGAGACCCAGTACTTC.

This clonotype was detected ten times or more. This chain connects TRBV2 to TRBJ2-5, with 11 positions matching TRBD2. After removal of 7 bases from V and 3 bases from J, the junction contained 19 bases not matched to a gene. Germline loops: CDR1 SNHLY, CDR2 FYNNEI. The CDR3 sequence is 19 residues long. The chain's CDR3 is CASTEGGLLAGATEETQYF. DNA of the CDR3: TGTGCCAGCACCGAGGGGGGCCTACTAGCGGGGGCCACGGAAGAGACCCAGTACTTC. Variable domain in full (rest from reference TRBV2 and TRBJ2-5): EPEVTQTPSHQVTQMGQEVILRCVPISNHLYFYWYRQILGQKVEFLVSFYNNEISEKSEIFDDQFSVERPDGSNFTLKIRSTKLEDSAMYFCASTEGGLLAGATEETQYFGPGTRLLVL.

This rearrangement joins TRBV7-2 to TRBJ2-3, with no clear D. In germline, CDR1 is SGHTA, CDR2 FQGNSA. V was pared by 5 bases and J by 6 bases, with 15 bases between. CDR3 length: 14 residues. CDR3 nucleotide sequence: TGTGCCAGCAGCCCGCCGGCCAGTACTGATACGCAGTATTTT. Amino acid sequence: CASSPPASTDTQYF.

This clonotype was recorded a few times. The chain recombines TRBV30 with TRBJ2-5; 8 bases agree with TRBD1. The junction had 11 bases not matched to a gene; V was cut back by 3 bases and J by 5 bases. Germline CDR1 reads GTSNPN; CDR2 reads SVGIG (reference sequence). CDR3 length: 15 residues. This chain's CDR3 is CAWSPGQAPRETQYF. CDR3 in DNA: TGTGCCTGGAGCCCGGGACAGGCGCCGCGGGAGACCCAGTACTTC.

V is TRBV11-2 and J is TRBJ2-6; D possibly matches TRBD1 or TRBD2 (5 bases each). The V end lost 5 bases, the J end lost 0 bases, and 11 bases lay between the germline ends. CDR1 is SGHAT, CDR2 FQNNGV, per germline. The CDR3 totals 16 residues. For the CDR3, the DNA is TGTGCCAGCAGCCAGCCTGGGGGCTCTGGGGCCAACGTCCTGACTTTC. It encodes CASSQPGGSGANVLTF.

The chain links TRBV19 to TRBJ2-2; 14 nucleotides line up with TRBD2. The V and J ends lost 7 bases and 2 bases, in that order; junction bases with no gene match: 9. The CDR3 is made up of 18 amino acids. The germline V gene encodes CDR1 LNHDA and CDR2 SQIVND (reference sequence). The CDR3: CASTKRTSGGINTGELFF. The CDR3 nucleotides read TGTGCCAGTACCAAAAGGACTAGCGGGGGGATCAACACCGGGGAGCTGTTTTTT.

This rearrangement joins TRBV7-6 to TRBJ1-2; TRBD1 is a possible D gene (6 bases). The CDR3 loop spans 16 amino acids. Germline values: CDR1 SGHVS, CDR2 FNYEAQ. V lost 5 bases and J 1 base, leaving 17 bases between the germline ends. CDR3 residues: CASSPSSGHLNYGYTF. CDR3 DNA: TGTGCCAGCAGCCCTTCTTCGGGACACCTTAACTATGGCTACACCTTC.

Of note for this clonotype: A much larger clonotype is one base distant, so this may be a read error. V usage is TRBV7-6 and J usage is TRBJ2-7, with 10 nucleotides matching TRBD2. This CDR3 comprises 16 residues. Germline-derived CDR1 and CDR2 are SGHVS and FNYEAQ. The DNA of the CDR3 is TGTGCCGGCAGCTTAGCAGCTAGCGGGGGACCTTACGAGCAGTACTTC. Translating it yields CAGSLAASGGPYEQYF.

This chain connects TRBV4-1 to TRBJ2-7; 8 bases map to TRBD2. The CDR3 is 18 residues long. J lost 2 bases, V lost 2 bases, and 14 bases had no gene match. CDR1 and CDR2 from the germline V gene are MGHRA and YSYEKL. DNA of the CDR3: TGCGCCAGCAGCCAACCCCTCCTAACGGGACTAGAAGCCTACGAGCAGTACTTC. Residues: CASSQPLLTGLEAYEQYF.

In its sample, this clonotype was seen a few times. The V gene is TRBV12-3 or TRBV12-4, the J gene TRBJ2-7, with D maybe TRBD2 (5 bases). CDR3 size: 12 residues. V dropped 6 bases and J dropped 6 bases, with 12 bases sitting between them. CDR3 protein: CASSVTSSEQYF. The CDR3 nucleotides are TGTGCCAGCAGCGTTACTAGTAGCGAGCAGTACTTC.

This clonotype showed up many times. This chain connects TRBV9 to TRBJ2-1, with 9 bases fitting TRBD2. CDR3 size: 15 residues. Looked up from germline, CDR1 is SGDLS and CDR2 is YYNGEE. V was clipped by 0 bases and J by 7 bases; unmatched bases: 5. CDR3 sequence (DNA): TGTGCCAGCAGCGTAGGAGCTAGCGGGGTAAATGAGCAGTTCTTC. Encoded protein: CASSVGASGVNEQFF.

This clonotype occurred a few times. The rearrangement joins TRBV10-3 to TRBJ2-2; D not certain. The CDR3 is 13 amino acids. Trimming removed 6 bases at V and 7 bases at J, with 12 bases between. Germline loops: CDR1 ENHRY, CDR2 SYGVKD. CDR3 in amino acids: CAIRAPTRGELFF. In nucleotides, the CDR3 is TGTGCCATCAGAGCCCCGACACGCGGGGAGCTGTTTTTT.

This clonotype occurred many times. The chain is built from TRBV14 and TRBJ2-7; D uncertain. CDR1 is SGHDN and CDR2 is FVKESK in the germline V gene. The V end was cut by 5 bases, the J end by 2 bases, with 13 bases between. The CDR3 has 14 amino acids. In DNA form, the CDR3 reads TGTGCCAGCAGCGGGCCCTATCAAGCCTACGAGCAGTACTTC. Amino acids: CASSGPYQAYEQYF.

This chain joins TRBV6-5 and TRBJ1-4, with D uncertain. Between the trimmed V and J ends, which lost 4 bases and 6 bases, there was a span of 18 bases. The CDR3 has 16 residues. Germline V gives CDR1 MNHEY, CDR2 SVGAGI. In nucleotides, the CDR3 is TGTGCCAGCAGTTCCCATGGGCCAGTGCCCTATGAAAAACTGTTTTTT. This gives the protein CASSSHGPVPYEKLFF.